The 10 T cell receptor beta chains reported below all come from one sample, sequenced in a study of blood T cell repertoires in COVID-19. Libraries were prepared by immunoSEQ multiplex PCR; TCRdb keeps only in-frame clonotypes and omits some of them. This sample yields about 270,000 clones, of which 88% are seen a single time; approximately 2% belongs to the top ten. The sequencing sample was made of PBMCs or T cells enriched from blood (not recorded which). These receptors all stem from an older woman in a cohort exposed to, infected with or recovered from COVID-19 (not recorded which).

The chain combines TRBV6-5 with TRBJ2-2; TRBD2 might be the D (6 bases). The CDR3 runs to 15 residues. Trimming removed 1 base from V and 1 base from J, with 7 bases in between. Germline CDR1 and CDR2: MNHEY and SVGAGI. The CDR3: CASSYLAVNTGELFF. The CDR3 bases are TGTGCCAGCAGTTACTTAGCGGTGAACACCGGGGAGCTGTTTTTT.

The chain is built from TRBV11-2 and TRBJ2-7; 14 nucleotides line up with TRBD2. CDR3 length equals 19 residues. The ends lost 5 bases at V and 0 bases at J; junction bases unmatched: 12. Germline-derived CDR1 and CDR2 are SGHAT and FQNNGV. The CDR3: CASSAKTSGRVRSSYEQYF. The CDR3 region has the DNA TGTGCCAGCAGCGCCAAGACTAGCGGGAGGGTCCGGAGCTCCTACGAGCAGTACTTC.

V is TRBV29-1 and J is TRBJ2-1, with 9 bases identical to TRBD2. The CDR3 length is 14 residues. With V trimmed by 4 bases and J by 6 bases, 7 bases remained unmatched. Germline V CDR1 and CDR2: SQVTM, ANQGSEA. The CDR3 spells CSVVGGREANEQFF. CDR3 in DNA: TGCAGCGTTGTTGGCGGGAGGGAGGCCAATGAGCAGTTCTTC.

The chain links TRBV6-2 or TRBV6-3 to TRBJ2-1; TRBD2 aligns across 12 bases. V lost 2 bases, J lost 7 bases, and 9 bases stayed unmatched. Germline V gives CDR1 MNHEY, CDR2 SVGEGT. This CDR3 has 17 residues. The CDR3 spells CASSYPPGLAGGNEQFF. The CDR3 DNA sequence: TGTGCCAGCAGTTACCCCCCCGGTCTAGCGGGAGGGAATGAGCAGTTCTTC.

The chain uses TRBV4-3 and TRBJ1-1; 7 bases fit TRBD1. The CDR3 extends over 14 amino acids. V trimming: 3 bases; J trimming: 11 bases; junction bases outside the gene matches: 12. The germline gives CDR1 LGHNA, CDR2 YSLEER. CDR3 sequence (DNA): TGCGCCAGCAGCCAGGAGCCCGGGACAGTTGGGGCTTTCTTT. Translation: CASSQEPGTVGAFF.

This rearrangement joins TRBV21-1 to TRBJ2-6; no check of the table's D call, TRBD1, against the DNA was made. TRBV21-1 is labeled a pseudogene. This CDR3 contains 18 residues. CDR3 sequence: CASSAGTGVLSGANVLTF. The CDR3 nucleotides are TGTGCCAGCAGCGCCGGGACAGGGGTTCTCTCTGGGGCCAACGTCCTGACTTTC.

This chain joins TRBV5-1 and TRBJ2-5; 15 bases align to TRBD2. The J segment lost 5 bases and the V segment lost 3 bases, leaving 23 bases of the junction unmatched. Germline assignment: CDR1 SGHRS and CDR2 YFSETQ. The length of the CDR3 is 22 residues. In DNA, the CDR3 is TGCGCCAGCAGCTCACGCGGGACTAGCGGGAGGCCCGGTTACCCGAAGAGGGAGACCCAGTACTTC. Translating it yields CASSSRGTSGRPGYPKRETQYF.

This clone was detected only once. This chain links TRBV6-5 with TRBJ2-2, with TRBD2 as a possible D gene (5 bases). This CDR3 contains 14 residues. Per germline, CDR1 MNHEY and CDR2 SVGAGI. The V end was cut by 7 bases, the J end by 4 bases, with 13 bases between. Here the CDR3 DNA reads TGTGCCAGCATGGGTACGGCGGGCACCGGGGAGCTGTTTTTT. Its translation: CASMGTAGTGELFF.

The chain is built from TRBV2 and TRBJ2-1; 7 positions agree with TRBD2. The CDR3 is 16 residues long. Germline V lookup: CDR1 SNHLY, CDR2 FYNNEI. With 3 bases clipped from V and 5 bases from J, the junction kept 10 bases outside the gene matches. The CDR3 sequence: CASSDGGASGNNEQFF. CDR3 coding DNA: TGTGCCAGCAGTGACGGGGGTGCTAGCGGCAACAATGAGCAGTTCTTC.

J is TRBJ2-1 and V is TRBV5-1, with 13 bases aligning to TRBD2. V dropped 2 bases and J dropped 4; count of bases not matched to a gene: 3. From germline, CDR1 is SGHRS and CDR2 YFSETQ. CDR3 length: 16 amino acids. CDR3 region: CASSFGLAGVYNEQFF. CDR3 DNA sequence: TGCGCCAGCAGCTTCGGACTAGCGGGAGTATACAATGAGCAGTTCTTC.